The rows below give T cell receptor beta chains drawn from one sample of a study of T cell responses to AZD1222 COVID-19 vaccine. This table comes from immunoSEQ multiplex PCR, and its TCRdb copy is limited to in-frame clones, with some not included. This repertoire shows approximately 100,000 clones, about nine tenths found once; its top ten account for less than 5.5%. The source was peripheral blood, collected 28 days after the second AZD1222 dose. The receptors originated from an adult who received the AZD1222 COVID-19 vaccine. Each CDR3 is given with its conserved first and last residue. D genes are given only for firm matches. The size field is filled for only some rows; it gives once, few, many or a size class.

CASSEGNSPLHF | TGTGCCAGCAGTGAAGGTAATTCACCCCTCCACTTT | NA | NA | TRBJ1-6 | TRBV2
CASSLSGQQYEQYF | TGTGCCAGCAGTTTATCGGGACAGCAGTACGAGCAGTACTTC | TRBD1 | once | TRBJ2-7 | TRBV28
CASSPYRDSDNEQFF | TGTGCCAGCTCACCTTACCGGGACTCCGACAATGAGCAGTTCTTC | NA | once | TRBJ2-1 | TRBV18
CASSYSRSSEKLFF | TGTGCCAGCAGTTACTCACGATCGAGTGAAAAACTGTTTTTT | NA | NA | TRBJ1-4 | TRBV6-5
CASSSPGRLKELGYTF | TGTGCCAGCAGCTCCCCAGGGCGGCTGAAGGAGCTTGGCTACACCTTC | NA | NA | TRBJ1-2 | TRBV5-4
CASSPTWGGGQGVSGANVLTF | TGTGCCAGTAGTCCGACCTGGGGAGGAGGACAGGGGGTGTCTGGGGCCAACGTCCTGACTTTC | TRBD1 | NA | TRBJ2-6 | TRBV19
CASSYSTDTGELFF | TGTGCCAGCAGTTACTCGACAGATACCGGGGAGCTGTTTTTT | NA | NA | TRBJ2-2 | TRBV6-5
CAWSVQGNTIYF | TGTGCCTGGAGTGTACAGGGAAACACCATATATTTT | NA | NA | TRBJ1-3 | TRBV30
CASRIDSPNGYTF | TGCGCCAGCAGGATTGACAGTCCGAATGGCTACACCTTC | NA | once | TRBJ1-2 | TRBV5-1
CASSDFYGYTF | TGTGCCAGCAGTGACTTCTATGGCTACACCTTC | NA | NA | TRBJ1-2 | TRBV6-4
CASSLAGQGSEKLFF | TGCGCCAGCAGCTTGGCTGGGCAGGGAAGTGAAAAACTGTTTTTT | NA | NA | TRBJ1-4 | TRBV5-1
CASSIGNYNEQFF | TGTGCCAGTAGTATAGGTAACTACAATGAGCAGTTCTTC | NA | few | TRBJ2-1 | TRBV19
CASSLFRNTDTQYF | TGTGCCAGCAGCTTATTCCGTAACACAGATACGCAGTATTTT | NA | NA | TRBJ2-3 | TRBV11-2
CASSPPSGGNTGELFF | TGTGCCAGCTCACCACCGTCAGGGGGGAACACCGGGGAGCTGTTTTTT | TRBD1 | NA | TRBJ2-2 | TRBV18
CSVENTVSYEQYF | TGCAGCGTTGAGAATACAGTCTCCTACGAGCAGTACTTC | NA | NA | TRBJ2-7 | TRBV29-1
CASSVTGEGGEKLFF | TGTGCCAGCAGTGTGACAGGGGAGGGAGGTGAAAAACTGTTTTTT | TRBD1 | NA | TRBJ1-4 | TRBV28
CASSDWDGYTF | TGTGCCAGCAGTGATTGGGATGGCTACACCTTC | NA | NA | TRBJ1-2 | TRBV2
CASSLFLGTNYGYTF | TGTGCCAGCAGCTTGTTTCTGGGTACTAACTATGGCTACACCTTC | NA | NA | TRBJ1-2 | TRBV5-6
CASRPDPTDYGYTF | TGTGCCAGCAGGCCGGACCCGACTGACTATGGCTACACCTTC | NA | once | TRBJ1-2 | TRBV2
CASVSQREYF | TGTGCCAGCGTGTCCCAAAGAGAGTACTTC | NA | NA | TRBJ2-7 | TRBV6-4
CASQRDRRYYGYTF | TGTGCCAGCCAAAGGGACAGGCGATATTATGGCTACACCTTC | TRBD1 | NA | TRBJ1-2 | TRBV19
CASSVNQPQHF | TGTGCCAGCAGTGTGAATCAGCCCCAGCATTTT | NA | NA | TRBJ1-5 | TRBV2
CASSRTGTEAFF | TGTGCCAGCAGTCGCACAGGAACAGAAGCTTTCTTT | NA | NA | TRBJ1-1 | TRBV6-2/TRBV6-3
CASSLGDRWDSPLHF | TGTGCCAGCAGCTTGGGGGACAGGTGGGATTCACCCCTCCACTTT | TRBD1 | NA | TRBJ1-6 | TRBV5-5
CASSFFSGGLEQYF | TGTGCCAGCAGCTTTTTTAGCGGGGGACTCGAGCAGTACTTC | TRBD2 | NA | TRBJ2-7 | TRBV5-4
CSASRGASTRDEQFF | TGCAGTGCTAGTAGGGGGGCGTCGACTCGGGATGAGCAGTTCTTC | NA | NA | TRBJ2-1 | TRBV20-1
CASSLGGARSPLHF | TGTGCCAGCAGCTTAGGGGGGGCGAGGTCACCCCTCCACTTT | NA | NA | TRBJ1-6 | TRBV5-4
CASSIRGDLYGYTF | TGTGCCAGTAGTATTCGAGGGGATCTCTATGGCTACACCTTC | NA | NA | TRBJ1-2 | TRBV19
CASSLDGRGIQPQHF | TGTGCCAGCAGCTTAGATGGCAGGGGCATTCAGCCCCAGCATTTT | NA | once | TRBJ1-5 | TRBV7-2